This TCR beta chain was observed in a study of beta chain features in type 1 diabetes. Study conclusions and caveats: cDNA sequencing could over-represent cells with high TCR expression.

Reverse transcription of all isolated RNA meant that expressed TCRB transcripts were sequenced. The method was immunoSEQ multiplex PCR; TCRdb's version includes in-frame clones alone and lacks a portion of them. Of 130,000 to 150,000 clones in the sample, about 8.7% were seen once. As for this clone: Its antigen is still unknown.

The sample was central memory CD4+ T cells from blood. This clonotype was obtained from a man aged 18 to 30 in good health.

CDR3 nucleotides: TGCGCCAGCAGCAATAGCGGGGGTAGCACAGATACGCAGTATTTT. Its translation is CASSNSGGSTDTQYF. The genes are TRBV5-1 and TRBJ2-3, with 9 bases that match TRBD2. In germline, CDR1 is SGHRS, CDR2 YFSETQ. The ends lost 4 bases at V and 0 bases at J; junction bases unmatched: 3. The CDR3 is made up of 15 amino acids.